Shown below are 22 T cell receptor beta chains from a single sample sequenced in a study of blood T cell repertoires in COVID-19. The assay was immunoSEQ multiplex PCR, and TCRdb's table has in-frame clones only and misses some. The sample has 150,000 to 200,000 clones, 80% to 90% seen once; the top ten hold roughly 15%. Sequenced sample: peripheral blood. Receptor source: a woman aged 65 to 85 with COVID-19, enrolled during active disease.

The gene calls are TRBV4-2 and TRBJ2-5, with 9 positions matching TRBD2. The junction had 11 bases not matched to a gene; V was cut back by 4 bases and J by 2 bases. Per the germline V gene, CDR1 is LGHNA and CDR2 is YNFKEQ. The CDR3 spans 17 residues. CDR3 sequence: CASSLERGDPTQETQYF. The CDR3 bases are TGTGCCAGCAGCCTCGAGCGGGGGGACCCTACACAAGAGACCCAGTACTTC.

This CDR3 reads CASSVGEVMAPLHF. In DNA, the CDR3 is TGTGCCAGCAGCGTAGGGGAGGTAATGGCACCCCTCCACTTT. V gene TRBV9 combines with J gene TRBJ1-6; no clear D. CDR3 length: 14 residues. V was cut by 0 bases and J by 11 bases, with 12 bases left in between. Germline CDR1 reads SGDLS; CDR2 reads YYNGEE.

The rearrangement links TRBV7-2 to TRBJ1-5; D unclear. This CDR3 has 15 amino acids. The germline V and J ends were trimmed by 7 bases and 2 bases, with 15 bases remaining between them. Germline V lookup: CDR1 SGHTA, CDR2 FQGNSA. Written as DNA, the CDR3 is TGTGCCAGCACCGGAGACCCCACGGGCAATCAGCCCCAGCATTTT. Amino acid sequence: CASTGDPTGNQPQHF.

This chain joins TRBV5-1 and TRBJ2-6; possibly TRBD1 for D (6 bases). The germline V and J ends were trimmed by 3 bases and 0 bases, with 10 bases remaining between them. CDR3 length equals 16 residues. Germline V gene sequence: CDR1 SGHRS, CDR2 YFSETQ. In DNA, the CDR3 is TGCGCCAGCAGCTCAGGACAGTACTCTGGGGCCAACGTCCTGACTTTC. Residues: CASSSGQYSGANVLTF.

Regarding this clone: At one end the junction does not follow the germline gene, possibly because of a read error. The chain recombines TRBV7-7 with TRBJ2-2; 10 bases align to TRBD1. Germline-derived CDR1 and CDR2 are SSHAT and FNYEAQ (reference sequence). This CDR3 has 19 amino acids. Here the CDR3 DNA reads TGTGCTAGCAGCTTAGCCCCTTCCGGGACAGGGGCGAACACCGGGGAGCTGTTTTTT. Translated: CASSLAPSGTGANTGELFF.

This rearrangement joins TRBV19 to TRBJ1-5, with no clear D. The CDR3 is 15 residues long. Germline CDR1 is LNHDA and CDR2 is SQIVND (reference sequence). The ends were cut back, 3 bases at V and 4 bases at J, with 13 bases in the middle. CDR3 sequence: CASSIYTGTNQPQHF. The CDR3 nucleotides are TGTGCCAGTAGTATCTATACGGGAACAAATCAGCCCCAGCATTTT.

The CDR3 nucleotides are TGTGCCAGCATCCCGGCGGCAGGGGGCATCACAGATACGCAGTATTTT. Encoded protein: CASIPAAGGITDTQYF. The J gene is TRBJ2-3, the V gene TRBV5-5; 8 nucleotides align to TRBD1. Germline CDR1 and CDR2: SGHKS and YYEKEE (reference sequence). This CDR3 has 16 residues. V gave up 6 bases and J gave up 2 bases; unmatched junction bases: 11.

The chain recombines TRBV5-1 with TRBJ2-1; TRBD1 might be the D (6 bases). Trimming took 0 bases from V and 0 from J, leaving 10 bases between them. Germline loops: CDR1 SGHRS, CDR2 YFSETQ. CDR3 length equals 16 residues. This CDR3 is CASSLAQGSSYNEQFF. The CDR3 DNA reads as TGCGCCAGCAGCTTGGCGCAGGGGTCCTCCTACAATGAGCAGTTCTTC. Filled out from reference TRBV5-1 and TRBJ2-1, the complete variable domain reads KAGVTQTPRYLIKTRGQQVTLSCSPISGHRSVSWYQQTPGQGLQFLFEYFSETQRNKGNFPGRFSGRQFSNSRSEMNVSTLELGDSALYLCASSLAQGSSYNEQFFGPGTRLTVL.

This chain joins TRBV15 and TRBJ1-1, with D possibly being TRBD1 (5 bases). This CDR3 comprises 15 residues. Germline V gene data show CDR1 as LNHNV and CDR2 as YYDKDF (reference sequence). The germline V and J ends were trimmed by 2 bases and 0 bases, with 10 bases remaining between them. In DNA form, the CDR3 reads TGTGCCACCAGCAGAAGACAGACCATGAACACTGAAGCTTTCTTT. Translation gives CATSRRQTMNTEAFF.

The chain has TRBV5-8 and TRBJ1-2, with 10 bases aligning to TRBD1. This CDR3 contains 17 residues. J gave up 7 bases and V 5 bases, and 17 bases lay outside the gene matches. Germline V gives CDR1 SGHTS, CDR2 YDEGEE. CDR3 nucleotides: TGTGCCAGCAGTTTCGCATCACCGGGACAGGGGACGGGTGGCTACACCTTC. It specifies CASSFASPGQGTGGYTF.

The chain couples TRBV7-8 to TRBJ2-2, with 8 bases fitting TRBD1. The trim removed 2 bases at V and 7 bases at J, leaving 3 bases unmatched. Germline-derived CDR1 and CDR2 are SGHVS and FQNEAQ. The CDR3 has 14 residues. The DNA of the CDR3 is TGTGCCAGCAGCTTACGGGGACAGGACGGGGAGCTGTTTTTT. Translating gives CASSLRGQDGELFF.

This clone appeared a single time. This chain joins TRBV28 and TRBJ1-3; TRBD1 might be the D (5 bases). The CDR3 totals 16 residues. In germline, CDR1 is MDHEN, CDR2 SYDVKM. The V and J ends lost 4 bases and 0 bases respectively, with 13 bases between them. The CDR3 sequence is CASSSRGRVSGNTIYF. The CDR3 nucleotides are TGTGCCAGCAGTTCTCGAGGCAGGGTCTCTGGAAACACCATATATTTT.

The rearrangement links TRBV19 to TRBJ2-3; TRBD1 is a possible D gene (6 bases). CDR3 length: 12 residues. The V and J ends lost 7 bases and 7 bases respectively, with 12 bases between them. Germline loops: CDR1 LNHDA, CDR2 SQIVND (reference sequence). CDR3 coding DNA: TGTGCCAGTACTAATAGGGGGTATACGCAGTATTTT. Residues: CASTNRGYTQYF. The full variable domain, its missing parts supplied by reference TRBV19 and TRBJ2-3, is DGGITQSPKYLFRKEGQNVTLSCEQNLNHDAMYWYRQDPGQGLRLIYYSQIVNDFQKGDIAEGYSVSREKKESFPLTVTSAQKNPTAFYLCASTNRGYTQYFGPGTRLTVL.

This chain links TRBV27 with TRBJ1-2, with D perhaps matching TRBD1 (5 bases). The V end was cut by 5 bases, the J end by 7 bases, with 14 bases between. Germline CDR1 MNHEY, CDR2 SMNVEV (reference sequence). The CDR3 is made up of 13 amino acids. The CDR3 sequence: CASSLPGAGGYTF. As DNA, the CDR3 is TGTGCCAGCAGTCTCCCTGGGGCCGGTGGCTACACCTTC.

V gene TRBV2 combines with J gene TRBJ1-5; 7 nucleotides agree with TRBD1. The CDR3 length is 16 residues. J lost 1 base, V lost 6 bases, and 9 bases had no gene match. Germline loops: CDR1 SNHLY, CDR2 FYNNEI. In DNA form, the CDR3 reads TGTGCCAGCAGGCTCAGACAGGGCGCCAGCAATCAGCCCCAGCATTTT. Translated, it gives CASRLRQGASNQPQHF.

The chain uses TRBV7-2 and TRBJ1-3; 7 bases align to TRBD1. Germline loops: CDR1 SGHTA, CDR2 FQGNSA. With V trimmed by 1 base and J by 4 bases, 1 base remained unmatched. The CDR3 is made up of 14 amino acids. CDR3 nucleotides: TGTGCCAGCAGCTTAGTAGGGGGCGGAAACACCATATATTTT. This encodes CASSLVGGGNTIYF. Looking up the rest from reference TRBV7-2 and TRBJ1-3 gives the full variable domain: GAGVSQSPSNKVTEKGKDVELRCDPISGHTALYWYRQSLGQGLEFLIYFQGNSAPDKSGLPSDRFSAERTGGSVSTLTIQRTQQEDSAVYLCASSLVGGGNTIYFGEGSWLTVV.

This sequence joins TRBV5-1 and TRBJ1-2; D remains ambiguous. V dropped 0 bases and J dropped 5 bases, with 14 bases sitting between them. Germline V CDR1 and CDR2: SGHRS, YFSETQ. This CDR3 comprises 15 residues. The CDR3 here is CASSLEATRGYGYTF. The CDR3 nucleotides read TGCGCCAGCAGCTTGGAGGCTACCCGGGGTTATGGCTACACCTTC.

The chain uses TRBV11-2 and TRBJ1-1; 7 bases map to TRBD1. CDR3 length: 15 amino acids. The trim removed 5 bases at V and 11 bases at J, leaving 17 bases unmatched. In germline, CDR1 is SGHAT, CDR2 FQNNGV. In DNA, the CDR3 is TGTGCCAGCAGCAAGAGGGGCCAAGGGGGCAAACGGGCTTTCTTT. Amino acid sequence: CASSKRGQGGKRAFF.

The chain carries TRBV28 and TRBJ1-2; maybe TRBD1 (5 bases). Germline lookup yields CDR1 MDHEN and CDR2 SYDVKM. This CDR3 is built from 15 residues. Trimming pared 6 bases from V and 4 bases from J, leaving 18 bases between. The CDR3 bases are TGTGCCAGCAGCTCAAACCTAAGACAGACCTATGGCTACACCTTC. Its translation: CASSSNLRQTYGYTF.

V and J are TRBV27 and TRBJ1-1; D unclear. Trimming took off 5 bases at V and 2 bases at J, with 9 bases between the two ends. CDR1 MNHEY and CDR2 SMNVEV come from the germline V gene (reference sequence). This CDR3 has 13 residues. CDR3 sequence: CASSIQINTEAFF. As DNA, the CDR3 is TGTGCCAGCAGTATACAGATCAACACTGAAGCTTTCTTT.

The chain recombines TRBV7-3 with TRBJ2-1, with a possible D match to TRBD2 (7 bases). The CDR3 contains 15 residues. Trimming left V 5 bases short and J 2 bases short, with 13 bases between. CDR1 and CDR2 (germline): SGHTA, FQGTGA. This CDR3 is CASSPAGAPYNEQFF. The DNA for the CDR3 is TGTGCCAGCAGCCCCGCGGGGGCACCCTACAATGAGCAGTTCTTC.

J is TRBJ1-2 and V is TRBV19; no firm D call. This CDR3 has 15 residues. V lost 3 bases, J lost 8 bases, and 19 bases lay in between. Germline CDR1 reads LNHDA; CDR2 reads SQIVND (reference sequence). The CDR3 DNA reads TGTGCCAGTAGTATTCCCGGCAGCCCGGGAGAGGGCTACACCTTC. Translated: CASSIPGSPGEGYTF.